These T cell receptor beta chains were read from a single sample in a study of human T cells and chemical hapten exposure. A single record per CDR3 protein comes from TCRdb applying MiXCR to the RACE reads. The data contain 100,000 to 150,000 distinct CDR3 sequences, roughly 13% of them singletons. The input for sequencing was whole blood, taken in connection with sensitization to the hapten diphenylcyclopropenone (DPC). These receptors were taken from a young man with alopecia areata. Some clones in this sample may be carry-over from other donors' samples. Both conserved end residues are part of each CDR3. D genes are given only for firm matches. Size is stated for part of the rows, as once, few or many counts, or as a class when the clone is expanded.

CDR3aa	CDR3nt	j_gene	abundance	d_gene	v_gene
CASSYTTGRNTEAFF	TGTGCCAGCAGTTACACGACAGGGAGGAACACTGAAGCTTTCTTT	TRBJ1-1	-	TRBD1	TRBV6-2/TRBV6-3
CASSFEGSGEAFF	TGTGCCAGCAGCTTTGAAGGGTCCGGTGAAGCTTTCTTT	TRBJ1-1	many	-	TRBV7-2
CASSQGGQDQETQYF	TGTGCCAGCAGCCAGGGAGGGCAGGACCAAGAGACCCAGTACTTC	TRBJ2-5	many	TRBD2	TRBV4-2
CASSARGGGTQYF	TGTGCCAGCAGTGCTCGCGGGGGGGGGACCCAGTACTTC	TRBJ2-5	-	TRBD2	TRBV2
CASSLIGTGGQETQYF	TGTGCCAGCAGCTTAATTGGAACAGGGGGGCAAGAGACCCAGTACTTC	TRBJ2-5	few	TRBD1	TRBV7-9
CATGVYGYTF	TGTGCCACAGGTGTCTATGGCTACACCTTC	TRBJ1-2	-	-	TRBV10-3
CASSSVWGGGSYNEQFF	TGTGCCAGCAGTTCTGTGTGGGGGGGAGGGTCCTACAATGAGCAGTTCTTC	TRBJ2-1	many	TRBD2	TRBV12-3/TRBV12-4
CASSPPSRTEAFF	TGTGCCAGCTCACCACCATCCCGGACTGAAGCTTTCTTT	TRBJ1-1	-	-	TRBV18
CASTGTYYEQFF	TGTGCCAGCACCGGCACTTATTATGAGCAGTTCTTC	TRBJ2-1	-	-	TRBV28
CASSPTPTGRSNYGYTF	TGTGCCAGCAGCCCTACCCCGACAGGGAGGTCTAACTATGGCTACACCTTC	TRBJ1-2	-	TRBD1	TRBV7-2
CSVGTGEGTEAFF	TGCAGCGTGGGCACAGGGGAGGGGACTGAAGCTTTCTTT	TRBJ1-1	many	TRBD1	TRBV29-1
CASSSRTRQETQYF	TGTGCCAGCAGTTCCAGGACACGACAAGAGACCCAGTACTTC	TRBJ2-5	-	-	TRBV6-5
CASSPRLLGWTGKLFF	TGTGCCAGCAGCCCCCGACTCCTGGGGTGGACCGGGAAGCTGTTTTTT	TRBJ2-2	-	-	TRBV12-3/TRBV12-4
CASSQDTNSPLHF	TGTGCCAGCAGCCAAGATACGAATTCACCCCTCCACTTT	TRBJ1-6	many	-	TRBV14
CASSQPGQHNSPLHF	TGCGCCAGCAGCCAGCCGGGACAGCATAATTCACCCCTCCACTTT	TRBJ1-6	few	TRBD1	TRBV4-3
CASSQDRGTGGYTF	TGCGCCAGCAGCCAAGATAGGGGAACCGGTGGCTACACCTTC	TRBJ1-2	-	-	TRBV4-3
CASSRGSIENSPLHF	TGTGCCAGCAGCCGGGGATCAATCGAAAATTCACCCCTCCACTTT	TRBJ1-6	-	-	TRBV3-1
CASSLIAGHSGELFF	TGTGCCAGCAGCTTAATCGCAGGGCATTCCGGGGAGCTGTTTTTT	TRBJ2-2	few	-	TRBV7-6
CASSPISGLASTGELFF	TGTGCCAGCAGCCCCATATCTGGTCTAGCAAGCACCGGGGAGCTGTTTTTT	TRBJ2-2	many	-	TRBV9
CASTTSTLSGNTIYF	TGTGCCAGCACGACCTCTACTCTCTCTGGAAACACCATATATTTT	TRBJ1-3	-	-	TRBV7-2
CATEGGQETQYF	TGTGCCACCGAAGGGGGACAAGAGACCCAGTACTTC	TRBJ2-5	-	-	TRBV24-1
CASSLSPSMDTGELFF	TGTGCCAGCAGCTTGTCCCCTAGCATGGACACCGGGGAGCTGTTTTTT	TRBJ2-2	few	-	TRBV7-3
CASSLKGTDTQYF	TGTGCCAGCAGCTTAAAGGGTACAGATACGCAGTATTTT	TRBJ2-3	-	-	TRBV11-2
CASSFLHSLGNEQFF	TGTGCCAGCAGCTTCTTGCACAGTCTCGGGAATGAGCAGTTCTTC	TRBJ2-1	few	-	TRBV7-3
CASRGQVRSGANVLTF	TGTGCCAGCAGAGGACAGGTTCGCTCTGGGGCCAACGTCCTGACTTTC	TRBJ2-6	-	TRBD1	TRBV6-1
CASRPSIGRISGYTF	TGTGCCAGCAGACCCTCCATAGGACGGATCTCGGGCTACACCTTC	TRBJ1-2	few	-	TRBV12-3/TRBV12-4
CASSFQGASGYTF	TGTGCCAGCAGCTTTCAGGGGGCGAGTGGCTACACCTTC	TRBJ1-2	-	TRBD1	TRBV5-6
CASSFFLPSGRFSTDTQYF	TGTGCCAGCAGTTTTTTCCTGCCATCCGGTAGGTTTAGCACAGATACGCAGTATTTT	TRBJ2-3	once	-	TRBV12-3/TRBV12-4
CAISEWDEAFF	TGTGCCATCAGTGAATGGGATGAAGCTTTCTTT	TRBJ1-1	-	-	TRBV10-3
CASSHALSGSNQPQHF	TGTGCCAGCAGTCATGCCCTTTCGGGTAGCAATCAGCCCCAGCATTTT	TRBJ1-5	-	-	TRBV12-3/TRBV12-4
CSATGISGTYEQYF	TGCAGTGCTACCGGAATATCGGGAACCTACGAGCAGTACTTC	TRBJ2-7	few	-	TRBV20-1
CASSSHRDSDEQYF	TGTGCCAGCAGCTCTCACAGGGATAGCGACGAGCAGTACTTC	TRBJ2-7	-	-	TRBV4-2
CASSLSTGRTEAFF	TGTGCCAGCAGCTTATCCACAGGGCGCACTGAAGCTTTCTTT	TRBJ1-1	-	-	TRBV7-2
CASSLIGYGYTF	TGTGCCAGCAGTTTAATAGGCTATGGCTACACCTTC	TRBJ1-2	-	-	TRBV12-3/TRBV12-4
CSAREVQTSGGSRYF	TGCAGTGCTAGAGAAGTTCAAACTAGCGGGGGGTCTCGATATTTT	TRBJ2-3	many	TRBD2	TRBV20-1
CASSQDPREGGTYQETQYF	TGCGCCAGCAGCCAAGATCCGAGGGAGGGGGGGACGTACCAAGAGACCCAGTACTTC	TRBJ2-5	-	-	TRBV4-3
CASSPYRTEAFF	TGTGCCAGCAGTCCCTATCGGACTGAAGCTTTCTTT	TRBJ1-1	-	-	TRBV28
CSVEDQRQGGPNTQYF	TGCAGCGTTGAAGATCAGAGGCAGGGAGGCCCAAATACGCAGTATTTT	TRBJ2-3	-	-	TRBV29-1
CASSPRLLGWTGELFF	TGTGCCAGCAGCCCCCGACTCCTGGGGTGGACCGGGGAGCTGTTTTTT	TRBJ2-2	few	-	TRBV12-3/TRBV12-4
CASSRTGTDYEQYF	TGTGCCAGTAGCAGAACCGGGACGGACTACGAGCAGTACTTC	TRBJ2-7	-	-	TRBV19
CASSQPLHGDRSYEQYF	TGCGCCAGCAGCCAGCCGCTGCACGGGGACAGATCCTACGAGCAGTACTTC	TRBJ2-7	few	TRBD1	TRBV4-1
CASSHGTAKSETQYF	TGTGCCAGCAGTCACGGGACAGCCAAATCTGAGACCCAGTACTTC	TRBJ2-5	-	TRBD1	TRBV27